This entry lists 21 T cell receptor beta chains sequenced from one sample in a study of cytomegalovirus exposure and HLA in healthy donors. 60 Vbeta and 13 Jbeta primers were used in PCR. Sequenced by immunoSEQ multiplex PCR; TCRdb stores in-frame clones only, minus some. The sample carries 100,000 to 130,000 clones, roughly 76% recorded once. The sequencing sample was made of PBMCs. These receptors were obtained from a man aged 18 to 30 in good health and CMV-seronegative.

For this clone: Other DNA sequences in the same sample also yield this CDR3. This sequence joins TRBV5-1 and TRBJ2-7, with D tentatively TRBD1 (5 bases). V lost 2 bases to trimming and J lost 6 bases, with 6 bases between them. The CDR3 length is 11 residues. Looked up from germline, CDR1 is SGHRS and CDR2 is YFSETQ. CDR3 protein: CASSFRGEQYF. The CDR3 nucleotides read TGCGCCAGCAGCTTTAGGGGCGAGCAGTACTTC.

The genes are TRBV9 and TRBJ2-7; a possible D gene is TRBD2 (6 bases). The CDR3 sequence is 16 residues long. V lost 1 base and J lost 0, with 14 bases in between. The V gene's germline CDR1 is SGDLS and CDR2 YYNGEE. CDR3 coding DNA: TGTGCCAGCAGCGTATCGGGGGAGGTGAGCTCCTACGAGCAGTACTTC. This encodes CASSVSGEVSSYEQYF.

The chain employs TRBV6-1 and TRBJ2-1; TRBD2 matches 10 bases. V lost 4 bases to trimming and J lost 0 bases; unmatched junction nucleotides: 3. From germline, CDR1 is MNHNS and CDR2 SASEGT. The CDR3 totals 16 residues. Here the CDR3 reads CASSVASGGSYNEQFF. CDR3 DNA sequence: TGTGCCAGCAGTGTGGCTAGCGGGGGCTCCTACAATGAGCAGTTCTTC.

This clone was seen more than once but under ten times. The genes are TRBV28 and TRBJ2-7, with 8 bases lining up with TRBD2. J gave up 5 bases and V 5 bases, and 14 bases lay outside the gene matches. The CDR3 contains 16 residues. The germline V gene encodes CDR1 MDHEN and CDR2 SYDVKM. Written as DNA, the CDR3 is TGTGCCAGCAGTCCACCCGGGACTAGTTGGGGGCACGAGCAGTACTTC. Translating gives CASSPPGTSWGHEQYF.

DNA of the CDR3: TGCGCCAGCAGCCAAGTTGGGGGGATCGGTGATGCTTTCTTT. This gives the protein CASSQVGGIGDAFF. The gene calls are TRBV4-3 and TRBJ1-1, with D perhaps TRBD1 (5 bases). Germline CDR1 reads LGHNA; CDR2 reads YSLEER. V shed 1 base and J shed 11 bases, with 17 bases lying between them. This CDR3 contains 14 residues.

This clone was seen a single time. The chain has TRBV15 and TRBJ2-2; 7 nucleotides agree with TRBD1. CDR3 length: 16 residues. V gave up 3 bases and J gave up 3 bases; unmatched junction bases: 7. The V gene's germline CDR1 is LNHNV and CDR2 YYDKDF (reference sequence). The CDR3 is CATSRDRRTYTGELFF. The CDR3 DNA reads TGTGCCACCAGCAGGGACAGGAGAACCTACACCGGGGAGCTGTTTTTT.

The J gene is TRBJ1-5, the V gene TRBV28; D is uncertain. The CDR3 spans 13 residues. The germline gives CDR1 MDHEN, CDR2 SYDVKM. V shed 2 bases and J shed 4 bases, with 6 bases lying between them. As DNA, the CDR3 is TGTGCCAGCAGTTTAACAATTAATCAGCCCCAGCATTTT. The encoded protein is CASSLTINQPQHF.

This chain links TRBV7-2 with TRBJ1-4, with D possibly TRBD1 on 5 matching bases. Trimming shortened V by 2 bases and J by 6 bases, and 16 bases separated the two germline ends. The CDR3 sequence is 16 residues long. Per the germline V gene, CDR1 is SGHTA and CDR2 is FQGNSA. CDR3 coding DNA: TGTGCCAGCAGCTTAAAGGGGCCTAGGCAGGATGAAAAACTGTTTTTT. Translation gives CASSLKGPRQDEKLFF.

As for this clone: Other DNA sequences in the sample encode the same CDR3. The rearrangement links TRBV5-4 to TRBJ2-2; D gene uncertain. The germline V gene has CDR1 SGHNT and CDR2 YYREEE (reference sequence). V was cut by 0 bases and J by 1 base, with 7 bases left in between. The CDR3 runs to 15 residues. The CDR3 nucleotides read TGTGCCAGCAGCTTGGGCTCAGGGAACACCGGGGAGCTGTTTTTT. Its translation is CASSLGSGNTGELFF.

CDR3 DNA sequence: TGCGCCAGCAGCCAAACCACTAGCGGGGGAACAAATGAGCAGTTCTTC. Amino acid sequence: CASSQTTSGGTNEQFF. The J gene is TRBJ2-1, the V gene TRBV4-3; 11 bases match TRBD2. Germline V lookup: CDR1 LGHNA, CDR2 YSLEER. With 2 bases clipped from V and 7 bases from J, the junction kept 7 bases outside the gene matches. The CDR3 contains 16 residues.

The chain is built from TRBV9 and TRBJ1-2; a weak D match, TRBD1 (5 bases). The germline CDR1 and CDR2 sequences are SGDLS and YYNGEE. This CDR3 spans 16 amino acids. V lost 0 bases to trimming and J lost 3 bases, with 15 bases between them. The CDR3 bases are TGTGCCAGCAGCGTAGTTTCGAGTCAGGGCTACTATGGCTACACCTTC. Translated: CASSVVSSQGYYGYTF.

This chain uses TRBV20-1 with TRBJ2-1; D remains unclear. Germline V gene lookup returns CDR1 DFQATT and CDR2 SNEGSKA (reference sequence). With 6 bases removed from V and 6 bases from J, the gap between germline ends came to 9 bases. The CDR3 has 11 residues. CDR3 DNA: TGCAGTGCCCTTCTACCCAATGAGCAGTTCTTC. Its protein product is CSALLPNEQFF.

This clone was seen more than once but under ten times. The chain couples TRBV29-1 to TRBJ2-1, with 10 bases that match TRBD1. This CDR3 has 14 amino acids. Per germline, CDR1 SQVTM and CDR2 ANQGSEA. V was clipped by 7 bases and J by 2 bases; unmatched bases: 5. The CDR3 region has the DNA TGCAGCGGACTCGGACAGGGGGCCTACAATGAGCAGTTCTTC. This gives the protein CSGLGQGAYNEQFF.

This chain uses TRBV6-5 with TRBJ1-3; TRBD1 aligns across 8 bases. J gave up 2 bases and V 0 bases, and 3 bases lay outside the gene matches. Germline V gene data show CDR1 as MNHEY and CDR2 as SVGAGI. The CDR3 loop spans 16 amino acids. In DNA form, the CDR3 reads TGTGCCAGCAGTTACTCACCGACAGGGGCTGGAAACACCATATATTTT. Its translation: CASSYSPTGAGNTIYF.

The chain uses TRBV6-1 and TRBJ2-7; D is possibly TRBD1 (6 bases). Germline-derived CDR1 and CDR2 are MNHNS and SASEGT. The CDR3 contains 14 residues. V was trimmed by 4 bases and J by 3 bases, leaving 13 bases between them. The CDR3 sequence is CASSGAGVYYEQYF. CDR3 nucleotide sequence: TGTGCCAGCAGTGGAGCAGGGGTATACTACGAGCAGTACTTC.

The chain links TRBV4-3 to TRBJ2-3; TRBD2 matches at 10 bases. The CDR3 has 16 residues. Germline CDR1 is LGHNA and CDR2 is YSLEER. J was trimmed by 10 bases and V by 1 base; bases with no gene match: 11. The CDR3 region is CASSQALSGGVHAQYF. DNA for the CDR3: TGCGCCAGCAGCCAAGCGCTAAGCGGGGGGGTCCATGCGCAGTATTTT.

The chain employs TRBV5-8 and TRBJ2-7; 9 bases match TRBD1. The CDR3 runs 16 residues. The germline CDR1 and CDR2 sequences are SGHTS and YDEGEE. With 4 bases clipped from V and 0 bases from J, the junction kept 8 bases outside the gene matches. The CDR3 protein is CASSLYRDRDSYEQYF. For the CDR3, the DNA is TGTGCCAGCAGCCTCTACCGGGACAGGGACTCCTACGAGCAGTACTTC.

The chain links TRBV5-1 to TRBJ2-5; TRBD1 aligns across 11 bases. The end of the DNA fits TRBJ2-7 better, so the J call may be wrong. Germline assignment: CDR1 SGHRS and CDR2 YFSETQ. The CDR3 has 18 residues. CDR3 DNA sequence: TGCGCCAGCAGCCCTAGGGACAGGGGGATCTTCAGCTCCTACGAGCAGTACTTC. Amino acid sequence: CASSPRDRGIFSSYEQYF.

In this sample, this clone turned up once. The gene calls are TRBV4-3 and TRBJ2-3, with 11 bases that match TRBD2. Germline V CDR1 and CDR2: LGHNA, YSLEER. The CDR3 sequence is 17 residues long. V lost 2 bases to trimming and J lost 5 bases; unmatched junction nucleotides: 9. The CDR3 coding sequence is TGCGCCAGCAGCCAACTCATTAGCGGGGGGGCCAAAGATACGCAGTATTTT. Translating gives CASSQLISGGAKDTQYF.

The J gene is TRBJ2-1, the V gene TRBV29-1; TRBD1 might be the D (5 bases). CDR3 length: 14 amino acids. In germline, CDR1 is SQVTM, CDR2 ANQGSEA. V dropped 3 bases and J dropped 2 bases, with 11 bases sitting between them. The chain's CDR3 is CSVDPGHAYNEQFF. The CDR3 DNA follows: TGCAGCGTTGATCCAGGACATGCCTACAATGAGCAGTTCTTC.

The chain uses TRBV7-2 and TRBJ2-5; TRBD2 matches 7 bases. The CDR3 has 14 amino acids. V trimming: 0 bases; J trimming: 5 bases; junction bases outside the gene matches: 3. In germline, CDR1 is SGHTA, CDR2 FQGNSA. The CDR3 sequence: CASSLAGGLETQYF. The CDR3 DNA sequence: TGTGCCAGCAGCTTAGCGGGGGGGTTGGAGACCCAGTACTTC.